The present TCR beta chain was sequenced within a study of cytomegalovirus exposure and HLA in healthy donors. V lost 5 bases, J lost 2 bases, and 7 bases stayed unmatched. Germline CDR1 and CDR2: SGDLS and YYNGEE. This CDR3 is 14 amino acids long. About this clone: Its antigen is undetermined.

Use of 60 Vbeta and 13 Jbeta primers characterized the PCR. Assay used: immunoSEQ multiplex PCR; TCRdb lists only in-frame clones, some missing. Here the sample spans 110,000 to 150,000 clones, roughly 79% being singletons. Study-wide results and limits: Being productive about 90% or about 30% of the time was typical of most TCR beta V segments in an earlier analysis. Analyses of presence and absence presupposed an approximately uniform sequencing depth across donors. Cytomegalovirus status, reportedly, was diagnosed with high specificity and sensitivity by the classifier.

The sample taken for sequencing was PBMCs. The sequence came from a woman aged 55-69 years in good health and CMV-seropositive. This sequence joins TRBV9 and TRBJ2-7, with 7 bases identical to TRBD1. The CDR3 region is CASSPGQDAYEQYF. The CDR3 nucleotides are TGTGCCAGCAGTCCCGGACAGGACGCCTACGAGCAGTACTTC.